The clone carrying this TCR beta chain was seen only a few times. Vbeta (60) and Jbeta (13) primers were used in the PCR. TCRdb's copy holds only in-frame clones and misses some; the assay was immunoSEQ multiplex PCR. The table has over 60,000 clones, about 76% seen once. Each donor was healthy, and each was a bone marrow donor. These data belong to a study of cytomegalovirus exposure and HLA in healthy donors. The receptor was derived from a man aged 18-30 years in good health and CMV-seronegative. The sequenced sample consisted of PBMCs.

CDR3 loop: CASSVGPQDALYEQFF. Here the CDR3 DNA reads TGTGCCAGCAGCGTAGGGCCCCAGGATGCGTTGTATGAGCAGTTCTTC. The chain joins TRBV9 to TRBJ2-1; D is unresolved. The length of the CDR3 is 16 residues. The V gene's germline CDR1 is SGDLS and CDR2 YYNGEE. V was shortened by 0 bases and J by 8 bases, with 18 bases between the two germline ends.